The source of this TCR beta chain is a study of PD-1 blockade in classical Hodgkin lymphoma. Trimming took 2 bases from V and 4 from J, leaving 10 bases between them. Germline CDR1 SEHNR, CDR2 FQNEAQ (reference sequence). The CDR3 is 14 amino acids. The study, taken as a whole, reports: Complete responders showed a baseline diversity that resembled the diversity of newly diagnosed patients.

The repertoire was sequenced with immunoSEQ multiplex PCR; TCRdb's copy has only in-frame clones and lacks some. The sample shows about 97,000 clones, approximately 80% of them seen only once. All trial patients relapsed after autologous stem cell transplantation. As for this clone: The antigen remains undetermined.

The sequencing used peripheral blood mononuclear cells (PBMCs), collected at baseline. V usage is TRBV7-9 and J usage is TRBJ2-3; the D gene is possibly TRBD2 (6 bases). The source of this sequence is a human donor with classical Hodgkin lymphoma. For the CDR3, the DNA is TGTGCCAGCAGCTTATTATCGGGGGCAGATACGCAGTATTTT. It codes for CASSLLSGADTQYF.